The following is a T cell receptor (beta chain) sequence with its context. This table comes from immunoSEQ multiplex PCR, and its TCRdb copy is limited to in-frame clones, with some not included. The data contain some 150,000 clones, about 87% of them seen just once; the ten biggest clones take up 35% to 40%. This sample stems from a study of blood T cell repertoires in COVID-19. CDR1 is SGDLS, CDR2 YYNGEE, per germline. This CDR3 comprises 18 residues. With 0 bases removed from V and 2 bases from J, the gap between germline ends came to 18 bases. The sample comprised peripheral blood. This clonotype was sampled from a man in his fifties or sixties who had recovered from COVID-19. The chain has TRBV9 and TRBJ1-3; D call uncertain. The chain's CDR3 is CASSVGGPALGPGNTIYF. The CDR3 coding sequence is TGTGCCAGCAGCGTAGGAGGCCCCGCGTTAGGTCCTGGAAACACCATATATTTT.